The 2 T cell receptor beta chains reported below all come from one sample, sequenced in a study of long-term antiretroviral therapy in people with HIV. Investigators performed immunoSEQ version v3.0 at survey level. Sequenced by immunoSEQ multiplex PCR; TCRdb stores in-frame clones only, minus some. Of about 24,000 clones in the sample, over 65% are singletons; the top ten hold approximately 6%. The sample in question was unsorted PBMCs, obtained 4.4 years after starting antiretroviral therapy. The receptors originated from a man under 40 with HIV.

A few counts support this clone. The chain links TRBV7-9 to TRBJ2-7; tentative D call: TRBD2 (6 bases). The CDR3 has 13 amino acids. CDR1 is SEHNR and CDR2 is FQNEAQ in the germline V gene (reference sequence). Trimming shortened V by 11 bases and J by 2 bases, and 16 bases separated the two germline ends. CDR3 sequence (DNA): TGTGCCGCGGGGTCCGCGGGGCCCTACGAGCAGTACTTC. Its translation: CAAGSAGPYEQYF.

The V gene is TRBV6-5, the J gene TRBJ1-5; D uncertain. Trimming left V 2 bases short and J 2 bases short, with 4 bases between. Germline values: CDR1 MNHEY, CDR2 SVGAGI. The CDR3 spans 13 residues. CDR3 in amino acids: CASSYQGNQPQHF. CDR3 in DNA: TGTGCCAGCAGTTACCAAGGCAATCAGCCCCAGCATTTT.